One sample yielded the 18 T cell receptor beta chains listed below, sequenced in a study of blood T cell repertoires in COVID-19. Generated by immunoSEQ multiplex PCR, the TCRdb table keeps only in-frame clones and is missing some. This sample carries 200,000 to 250,000 clones, around 90% of them seen once, and the ten largest clones take 6% to 9%. Sequenced material: peripheral blood. All receptors come from a woman in her 70s with active or convalescent COVID-19.

The V call is TRBV5-6, the J call TRBJ2-7, with TRBD1 as a possible D gene (5 bases). The CDR3 has 17 residues. Per germline, CDR1 SGHDT and CDR2 YYEEEE. Trimming pared 0 bases from V and 2 bases from J, leaving 18 bases between. The chain's CDR3 is CASSLAGLAVGTYEQYF. The CDR3 DNA sequence: TGTGCCAGCAGCTTGGCAGGGCTTGCCGTGGGGACCTACGAGCAGTACTTC.

V usage is TRBV29-1 and J usage is TRBJ1-1; no definite D call. There are 11 residues in the CDR3. Per germline, CDR1 SQVTM and CDR2 ANQGSEA. The V and J ends lost 3 bases and 4 bases respectively, with 6 bases between them. The CDR3, as DNA: TGCAGCGTTGATGCGGGCACTGAAGCTTTCTTT. Protein product: CSVDAGTEAFF.

This clone was seen a few times. The chain has TRBV5-5 and TRBJ1-1; no definite D call. Trimming took 0 bases from V and 0 from J, leaving 6 bases between them. Germline V gene data show CDR1 as SGHKS and CDR2 as YYEKEE (reference sequence). The CDR3 has 14 amino acids. The CDR3 reads CASSLGVVNTEAFF. DNA of the CDR3: TGTGCCAGCAGCTTGGGCGTTGTGAACACTGAAGCTTTCTTT.

The CDR3 protein is CASRADRETEAFF. The CDR3 DNA reads TGTGCCAGTAGGGCGGACAGGGAAACTGAAGCTTTCTTT. The rearrangement uses TRBV19 and TRBJ1-1; TRBD1 matches at 8 bases. The CDR3 runs to 13 residues. Trimming cost V 6 bases and J 5 bases; bases outside gene matches: 5. Germline lookup yields CDR1 LNHDA and CDR2 SQIVND (reference sequence).

V is TRBV4-1 and J is TRBJ2-1; D is perhaps TRBD1 (7 bases). This CDR3 comprises 16 residues. From germline, CDR1 is MGHRA and CDR2 YSYEKL. V lost 3 bases to trimming and J lost 3 bases, with 15 bases between them. CDR3 sequence: CASSQGQGGSYNEQFF. The DNA of the CDR3 is TGCGCCAGCAGCCAGGGTCAGGGGGGTAGCTACAATGAGCAGTTCTTC.

This chain connects TRBV6-1 to TRBJ1-5; D gene ambiguous. The germline CDR1 and CDR2 sequences are MNHNS and SASEGT. The CDR3 length is 16 residues. V was pared by 4 bases and J by 0 bases, with 13 bases between. The CDR3 region has the DNA TGTGCCAGCAGTGCCCCTATTACAGCTAGCAATCAGCCCCAGCATTTT. Its translation is CASSAPITASNQPQHF.

The chain is built from TRBV7-9 and TRBJ1-4, with 9 nucleotides matching TRBD1. V lost 0 bases, J lost 6 bases, and 5 bases stayed unmatched. This CDR3 is built from 16 residues. CDR1 SEHNR and CDR2 FQNEAQ come from the germline V gene (reference sequence). Written as DNA, the CDR3 is TGTGCCAGCAGCTTAGCGGAATGGGACAGGGATGAAAAACTGTTTTTT. It is translated as CASSLAEWDRDEKLFF.

The chain has TRBV11-2 and TRBJ1-6, with D possibly matching TRBD1 (6 bases). Trimming shortened V by 5 bases and J by 0 bases, and 11 bases separated the two germline ends. Looked up from germline, CDR1 is SGHAT and CDR2 is FQNNGV. The CDR3 length is 16 residues. The CDR3 DNA reads TGTGCCAGCAGCCCTACAGGGAACTCCTATAATTCACCCCTCCACTTT. It codes for CASSPTGNSYNSPLHF.

This chain connects TRBV19 to TRBJ2-1; 12 positions match TRBD1. The CDR3 is made up of 15 amino acids. Germline CDR1 reads LNHDA; CDR2 reads SQIVND (reference sequence). The ends lost 7 bases at V and 7 bases at J; junction bases unmatched: 8. CDR3 bases: TGTGCCAGTACCTCATGGGGACAGGGGGCAAATGAGCAGTTCTTC. It encodes CASTSWGQGANEQFF.

The sample holds a few counts of this clone. The chain uses TRBV4-1 and TRBJ1-1; D gene uncertain. V was shortened by 4 bases and J by 4 bases, with 13 bases between the two germline ends. Germline CDR1 and CDR2: MGHRA and YSYEKL. This CDR3 has 14 amino acids. This CDR3 is CASSPPGAGTEAFF. The DNA of the CDR3 is TGCGCCAGCAGCCCACCCGGTGCGGGCACTGAAGCTTTCTTT.

A few counts support this clone. V and J are TRBV3-1 (or the pseudogene TRBV3-2) and TRBJ2-7, with D possibly matching TRBD1 (6 bases). Germline V gene data show CDR1 as LGHDT and CDR2 as YNNKEL (reference sequence). V was pared by 2 bases and J by 5 bases, with 13 bases between. The CDR3 covers 14 residues. The CDR3 DNA reads TGTGCCAGCAGCCAAACCGGACAGTCCCACGAGCAGTACTTC. Translation gives CASSQTGQSHEQYF.

Notes on this clone: Other DNA sequences from this sample encode an identical CDR3 as well. The chain carries TRBV9 and TRBJ1-2; weak D call: TRBD1 (5 bases). CDR3 length: 14 amino acids. The germline CDR1 and CDR2 sequences are SGDLS and YYNGEE. Trimming removed 0 bases from V and 2 bases from J, with 8 bases in between. CDR3 in DNA: TGTGCCAGCAGCGTAGGCGACAGCAACTATGGCTACACCTTC. This codes for CASSVGDSNYGYTF.

The sample holds one count of this clone. The chain links TRBV12-3 or TRBV12-4 to TRBJ1-1, with D unclear. The V and J ends lost 6 bases and 9 bases respectively, with 11 bases between them. This CDR3 is built from 11 residues. CDR3 in amino acids: CASSQTEQAFF. CDR3 sequence (DNA): TGTGCCAGCAGCCAAACAGAACAAGCTTTCTTT.

The J gene is TRBJ2-4, the V gene TRBV27, with D possibly TRBD2 on 6 matching bases. The ends were cut back, 8 bases at V and 9 bases at J, with 20 bases in the middle. This CDR3 has 14 amino acids. Germline CDR1 and CDR2: MNHEY and SMNVEV (reference sequence). CDR3 nucleotide sequence: TGTGCCAGCGCCAACAGCCCGGAGGGTAGCATTCAGTACTTC. Translated, it gives CASANSPEGSIQYF.

This rearrangement joins TRBV4-3 to TRBJ1-1, with D hard to call. Germline loops: CDR1 LGHNA, CDR2 YSLEER. V lost 0 bases, J lost 2 bases, and 10 bases lay in between. The CDR3 covers 15 residues. In DNA, the CDR3 is TGCGCCAGCAGCCAAGATCCGGGTAGAAACACTGAAGCTTTCTTT. It is translated as CASSQDPGRNTEAFF.

The chain couples TRBV20-1 to TRBJ1-6; tentatively, D is TRBD1 (5 bases). The germline V gene encodes CDR1 DFQATT and CDR2 SNEGSKA (reference sequence). V gave up 3 bases and J gave up 5 bases, with 11 bases separating them. This CDR3 contains 14 residues. The CDR3 sequence: CSASGQGNNSPLHF. Here the CDR3 DNA reads TGCAGTGCTAGTGGGCAGGGAAATAATTCACCCCTCCACTTT.

The chain couples TRBV7-9 to TRBJ1-1; D gene uncertain. The CDR3 spans 12 residues. Germline CDR1 and CDR2: SEHNR and FQNEAQ (reference sequence). V shed 3 bases and J shed 1 base, with 3 bases lying between them. This chain's CDR3 is CASSFGNTEAFF. CDR3 nucleotide sequence: TGTGCCAGCAGCTTCGGGAACACTGAAGCTTTCTTT.

The chain has TRBV21-1 and TRBJ2-7; the table assigns TRBD1, which was not confirmed against the DNA. TRBV21-1 is deemed a pseudogene. The CDR3 loop spans 16 amino acids. The CDR3 loop is CASSSPYPDRSYEQYF. In DNA, the CDR3 is TGTGCCAGCAGCTCGCCTTACCCGGACAGGTCCTACGAGCAGTACTTC.